Listed below are T cell receptor beta chains from one sample, sequenced in a study of blood T cell repertoires in COVID-19. Generated by immunoSEQ multiplex PCR, the TCRdb table keeps only in-frame clones and is missing some. The sample has some 380,000 clones, roughly 77% seen once. The sample consisted of peripheral blood. The source is a human donor with acute or convalescent COVID-19. The donor label of this sample is uncertain. CDR3s include the opening cysteine and the closing phenylalanine or tryptophan. D genes are given only for firm matches. Size is stated for part of the rows, as once, few or many counts, or as a class when the clone is expanded.

CDR3 | DNA | J | V | D | size
CASSSSSGPYEQYF | TGTGCCAGCAGCTCCAGTAGCGGTCCCTACGAGCAGTACTTC | TRBJ2-7 | TRBV3-1/TRBV3-2 | . | .
CATADRDGYGYTF | TGTGCCACCGCGGACAGGGATGGCTATGGCTACACCTTC | TRBJ1-2 | TRBV28 | TRBD1 | .
CASAKGAAQETQYF | TGTGCCAGCGCGAAGGGGGCGGCCCAAGAGACCCAGTACTTC | TRBJ2-5 | TRBV2 | TRBD1 | .
CASSLTVTGQGNYGYTF | TGCGCCAGCAGCTTGACCGTAACGGGACAGGGTAACTATGGCTACACCTTC | TRBJ1-2 | TRBV5-1 | TRBD1 | .
CAWTGSYNSPLHF | TGTGCCTGGACAGGCTCCTATAATTCACCCCTCCACTTT | TRBJ1-6 | TRBV30 | . | few
CASSFSAYEQYF | TGTGCCAGCAGTTTTAGCGCCTACGAGCAGTACTTC | TRBJ2-7 | TRBV28 | . | .
CATTPGQGYNEQFF | TGTGCCACCACCCCGGGACAGGGGTACAATGAGCAGTTCTTC | TRBJ2-1 | TRBV24-1 | TRBD1 | .
CASSILGGVGDEQFF | TGTGCCAGCTCAATTCTAGGGGGCGTCGGTGATGAGCAGTTCTTC | TRBJ2-1 | TRBV18 | TRBD1 | .
CASSLFIGGSGGTNEKLFF | TGTGCCAGCAGCCTCTTTATTGGAGGATCGGGAGGGACTAATGAAAAACTGTTTTTT | TRBJ1-4 | TRBV27 | . | .
CASSEVLYTEAFF | TGTGCCAGCAGTGAGGTCCTATACACTGAAGCTTTCTTT | TRBJ1-1 | TRBV6-1 | . | .
CASSPVTSGSGGELFF | TGTGCCAGCAGCCCTGTGACTAGCGGGTCTGGCGGGGAGCTGTTTTTT | TRBJ2-2 | TRBV5-4 | TRBD2 | .
CASSAGQGTSGYTF | TGCGCCAGCAGCGCGGGACAGGGGACGTCTGGCTACACCTTC | TRBJ1-2 | TRBV5-1 | TRBD1 | .
CASSSSFGVREQYF | TGTGCCAGCAGCTCCTCCTTCGGGGTTAGGGAGCAGTACTTC | TRBJ2-7 | TRBV5-4 | . | .
CASSLGSSRSYEQYF | TGTGCCAGCAGCTTAGGGTCTAGCCGCTCCTACGAGCAGTACTTC | TRBJ2-7 | TRBV7-2 | . | .
CASSVHRAGTTEAFF | TGTGCCAGTAGTGTCCACAGGGCCGGGACGACTGAAGCTTTCTTT | TRBJ1-1 | TRBV19 | . | .
CSARTAHRQYF | TGCAGTGCCCGGACAGCCCATCGGCAGTACTTC | TRBJ2-7 | TRBV20-1 | . | .
CASSQGYGGATDTQYF | TGTGCCAGCAGCCAAGGATACGGGGGGGCGACAGATACGCAGTATTTT | TRBJ2-3 | TRBV3-1/TRBV3-2 | TRBD2 | few
CASSLVAGTYGYTF | TGTGCCAGCAGCTTAGTTGCGGGTACCTATGGCTACACCTTC | TRBJ1-2 | TRBV7-6 | . | .
CASRPQAGEKLFF | TGCGCCAGCAGACCCCAGGCGGGTGAAAAACTGTTTTTT | TRBJ1-4 | TRBV5-1 | . | .
CASSPRSGERASGANVLTF | TGTGCCAGCTCACCAAGGTCAGGGGAAAGGGCTTCTGGGGCCAACGTCCTGACTTTC | TRBJ2-6 | TRBV18 | . | .
CASGIRGYGYTF | TGTGCCAGCGGGATCAGGGGGTATGGCTACACCTTC | TRBJ1-2 | TRBV2 | TRBD1 | .
CASTSGGRETQYF | TGCGCCAGCACCTCAGGGGGGCGGGAGACCCAGTACTTC | TRBJ2-5 | TRBV5-1 | . | .
CASSPRGYYGYTF | TGTGCCAGCAGCCCACGGGGGTACTATGGCTACACCTTC | TRBJ1-2 | TRBV27 | . | .
CASSPLLGETQYF | TGTGCCAGCAGTCCCTTACTAGGAGAAACGCAGTATTTT | TRBJ2-3 | TRBV6-4 | . | .
CASSLNGGLAGAYEQYF | TGTGCCAGCAGCTTAAATGGGGGACTAGCGGGAGCCTACGAGCAGTACTTC | TRBJ2-7 | TRBV7-9 | TRBD2 | .
CASSFRATNYGYTF | TGCGCCAGCAGCTTCAGGGCCACGAACTATGGCTACACCTTC | TRBJ1-2 | TRBV5-1 | . | .
CASSSGEAAYYPSTDTQYF | TGTGCCAGCAGCTCCGGAGAGGCAGCATATTATCCTAGCACAGATACGCAGTATTTT | TRBJ2-3 | TRBV5-4 | . | .
CASSQLAGGLKNIQYF | TGCGCCAGCAGCCAACTAGCGGGGGGGCTTAAAAACATTCAGTACTTC | TRBJ2-4 | TRBV4-1 | TRBD2 | .
CAWQRRQKLFF | TGTGCCTGGCAACGGAGACAGAAACTGTTTTTT | TRBJ1-4 | TRBV30 | . | .
CASSSIGAPGNTIYF | TGTGCCAGCAGTTCAATTGGGGCGCCTGGAAACACCATATATTTT | TRBJ1-3 | TRBV28 | . | once
CASSSHLRTAANTEAFF | TGTGCCAGCAGCTCTCACCTCAGGACAGCGGCGAACACTGAAGCTTTCTTT | TRBJ1-1 | TRBV11-2 | . | .
CASSEFWGPGTEAFF | TGTGCCAGCAGTGAATTTTGGGGGCCGGGCACTGAAGCTTTCTTT | TRBJ1-1 | TRBV25-1 | . | .
CASSPPGVTQPQHF | TGTGCCAGCTCACCACCGGGCGTGACTCAGCCCCAGCATTTT | TRBJ1-5 | TRBV18 | . | .
CASSLSYTRGRGGFF | TGCGCCAGCAGCTTGAGTTACACCAGGGGCCGTGGGGGGTTCTTC | TRBJ2-1 | TRBV5-1 | . | few
CAIRGDSGSYNEQFF | TGTGCCATCAGGGGGGACAGCGGCTCCTACAATGAGCAGTTCTTC | TRBJ2-1 | TRBV10-3 | TRBD1 | .
CASSPPQGGQPQHF | TGTGCCAGCTCACCACCGCAGGGTGGGCAGCCCCAGCATTTT | TRBJ1-5 | TRBV18 | . | .
CASSLGAEQYF | TGCGCCAGCAGCTTGGGGGCCGAGCAGTACTTC | TRBJ2-7 | TRBV5-1 | . | few
CASSLDSAGLTYEQYF | TGTGCCAGCAGCTTAGATTCGGCGGGCTTAACCTACGAGCAGTACTTC | TRBJ2-7 | TRBV7-6 | . | once
CASSTNGGPQHF | TGTGCCAGCTCAACGAACGGGGGGCCCCAGCATTTT | TRBJ1-5 | TRBV18 | . | .
CASSLAPATLRLTEAFF | TGTGCCAGCAGCTTAGCGCCGGCGACTCTAAGGCTCACTGAAGCTTTCTTT | TRBJ1-1 | TRBV7-9 | . | .
CASSMRGHPYGYTF | TGTGCCAGTAGTATGAGGGGACACCCCTATGGCTACACCTTC | TRBJ1-2 | TRBV19 | . | .
CASTIRRDQPQHF | TGTGCCAGCACCATAAGGCGGGATCAGCCCCAGCATTTT | TRBJ1-5 | TRBV2 | . | .
CASSTGFMDAFF | TGTGCCAGCAGCACAGGGTTTATGGATGCTTTCTTT | TRBJ1-1 | TRBV5-5 | . | .
CASSAEQGRGTEAFF | TGTGCCAGCAGCGCGGAACAGGGTAGGGGCACTGAAGCTTTCTTT | TRBJ1-1 | TRBV9 | . | .
CASRDRGWNTEAFF | TGTGCCAGCAGGGACAGGGGCTGGAACACTGAAGCTTTCTTT | TRBJ1-1 | TRBV6-5 | TRBD1 | many
CASIGTGHNYGYTF | TGTGCCAGCATTGGGACAGGCCACAACTATGGCTACACCTTC | TRBJ1-2 | TRBV2 | TRBD1 | .
CASSLTVITEAFF | TGTGCCAGCAGTTTAACAGTTATCACTGAAGCTTTCTTT | TRBJ1-1 | TRBV28 | . | .